These 26 T cell receptor beta chains share one sample of origin, sequenced in a study of monozygotic twins with inflammatory bowel disease. TCRdb reanalyzed the 5' RACE reads and collapses them to one entry per CDR3 protein, without DNA. Here the sample table reports approximately 400,000 distinct CDR3 sequences. What was sequenced was blood. Every receptor here comes from a human donor with ulcerative colitis or Crohn's disease, or a healthy co-twin of an affected twin (not recorded which).

The chain has TRBV19 and TRBJ2-2. Germline assignment: CDR1 LNHDA and CDR2 SQIVND (reference sequence). This CDR3 region has 13 residues. CDR3 amino acids: CASPDRNTGELFF.

V usage is TRBV20-1 and J usage is TRBJ2-5. In germline, CDR1 is DFQATT, CDR2 SNEGSKA (reference sequence). The CDR3 is 13 amino acids. The CDR3 here is CSARDSLGETQYF.

The chain recombines TRBV7-3 with TRBJ2-1; TCRdb names TRBD2, which stays unverified in the absence of DNA. This CDR3 is 13 amino acids long. Germline CDR1 SGHTA, CDR2 FQGTGA. The CDR3 is CASSVLADNEQFF.

The rearrangement links TRBV15 to TRBJ1-1. This CDR3 has 15 residues. Per the germline V gene, CDR1 is LNHNV and CDR2 is YYDKDF (reference sequence). The CDR3 sequence is CATSRDRLANTEAFF.

V and J are TRBV6-6 and TRBJ1-1; there is no DNA to check the TCRdb D call of TRBD1. This CDR3 has 12 amino acids. Germline values: CDR1 MNHNY, CDR2 SVGAGI (reference sequence). CDR3 residues: CASQGYGTEAFF.

The rearrangement links TRBV12-3 or TRBV12-4 to TRBJ1-5; TCRdb's assignment of TRBD1 cannot be checked, as there is no DNA. This CDR3 region has 13 residues. The CDR3 protein is CASQSQGNQPQHF.

The chain is built from TRBV7-9 and TRBJ2-1. CDR1 SEHNR and CDR2 FQNEAQ come from the germline V gene (reference sequence). The CDR3 consists of 16 residues. This CDR3 is CASSLAASTYYNEQFF.

This chain uses TRBV7-2 with TRBJ2-7. The germline V gene encodes CDR1 SGHTA and CDR2 FQGNSA. This CDR3 contains 13 residues. CDR3 amino acids: CASSLSDSYEQYF.

The chain is built from TRBV11-1 and TRBJ1-2. There are 12 residues in the CDR3. CDR1 is SGHAT and CDR2 is FQDESV in the germline V gene (reference sequence). The chain's CDR3 is CASSQELYGYTF. Filled out from reference TRBV11-1 and TRBJ1-2, the complete variable domain reads EAEVAQSPRYKITEKSQAVAFWCDPISGHATLYWYRQILGQGPELLVQFQDESVVDDSQLPKDRFSAERLKGVDSTLKIQPAELGDSAMYLCASSQELYGYTFGSGTRLTVV.

This chain links TRBV4-1 with TRBJ1-6; the TCRdb call, TRBD1, lacks DNA for checking. This CDR3 contains 14 residues. CDR1 and CDR2 from the germline V gene are MGHRA and YSYEKL. CDR3 loop: CASSLGEQGSTLHF.

The V and J genes are TRBV29-1 and TRBJ1-2. The CDR3 runs 13 residues. Germline-derived CDR1 and CDR2 are SQVTM and ANQGSEA. CDR3 sequence: CSVEDRKCYGYTF.

Here the CDR3 reads CASSQGGLSNQPQHF. The gene calls are TRBV7-2 and TRBJ1-5; the D gene TCRdb calls, TRBD1, cannot be checked with no DNA. Germline lookup yields CDR1 SGHTA and CDR2 FQGNSA. This CDR3 has 15 residues. The full variable domain, rest sourced from reference TRBV7-2 and TRBJ1-5, is GAGVSQSPSNKVTEKGKDVELRCDPISGHTALYWYRQSLGQGLEFLIYFQGNSAPDKSGLPSDRFSAERTGGSVSTLTIQRTQQEDSAVYLCASSQGGLSNQPQHFGDGTRLSIL.

The CDR3 reads CASSSGVQVGAETQYF. This rearrangement joins TRBV5-1 to TRBJ2-5; TCRdb returns TRBD2, unconfirmable since there is no DNA. The CDR3 totals 16 residues. CDR1 is SGHRS and CDR2 is YFSETQ in the germline V gene.

The chain carries TRBV6-5 and TRBJ2-7; TCRdb's D call of TRBD2 is untestable without DNA. The CDR3 is 15 residues long. Germline V gene lookup returns CDR1 MNHEY and CDR2 SVGAGI. The CDR3 spells CASSYRFSGNYEQYF.

This chain uses TRBV7-9 with TRBJ1-4. The V gene's germline CDR1 is SEHNR and CDR2 FQNEAQ (reference sequence). The CDR3 has 14 residues. The CDR3 here is CASSLDVDNEKLFF.

The chain links TRBV5-1 to TRBJ2-3; TCRdb returns TRBD2, unconfirmable since there is no DNA. The germline CDR1 and CDR2 sequences are SGHRS and YFSETQ. The CDR3 has 16 residues. The CDR3 is CASSALAGGRGDTQYF.

The rearrangement uses TRBV12-3 or TRBV12-4 and TRBJ2-7; TCRdb lists TRBD1, though no DNA is available to test this call. The length of the CDR3 is 13 residues. The CDR3 spells CASTAGPLYEQYF.

The chain recombines TRBV5-1 with TRBJ2-6; TCRdb indicates TRBD1, and absent DNA this call remains unverified. The CDR3 has 17 residues. Looked up from germline, CDR1 is SGHRS and CDR2 is YFSETQ. The CDR3: CASSVGQGVTGANVLTF. The variable domain in full, with the rest retrieved from reference TRBV5-1 and TRBJ2-6, is KAGVTQTPRYLIKTRGQQVTLSCSPISGHRSVSWYQQTPGQGLQFLFEYFSETQRNKGNFPGRFSGRQFSNSRSEMNVSTLELGDSALYLCASSVGQGVTGANVLTFGAGSRLTVL.

This chain links TRBV7-8 with TRBJ2-3; TCRdb's assignment of TRBD2 cannot be checked, as there is no DNA. This CDR3 is built from 13 residues. In germline, CDR1 is SGHVS, CDR2 FQNEAQ. The chain's CDR3 is CASRGDFTDTQYF.

V gene TRBV6-1 combines with J gene TRBJ1-2. The CDR3 extends over 14 amino acids. Germline CDR1 and CDR2: MNHNS and SASEGT. The CDR3 loop is CASSDWQLNYGYTF.

The chain couples TRBV7-9 to TRBJ2-7; TCRdb designates TRBD2, a call that cannot be tested without DNA. Germline loops: CDR1 SEHNR, CDR2 FQNEAQ (reference sequence). The CDR3 sequence is 14 residues long. The chain's CDR3 is CASSFQLAGYEQYF.

CDR3 amino acids: CASSLAAGGDTGELFF. V is TRBV7-8 and J is TRBJ2-2; TCRdb's D call of TRBD2 is untestable without DNA. The V gene's germline CDR1 is SGHVS and CDR2 FQNEAQ. The CDR3 is made up of 16 amino acids.

The V gene is TRBV7-2, the J gene TRBJ2-7; there is no DNA to check the TCRdb D call of TRBD1. The germline CDR1 and CDR2 sequences are SGHTA and FQGNSA. The CDR3 contains 14 residues. This CDR3 is CASSPMGRNYEQYF.

This CDR3 is CASSSDESYEQYF. The chain carries TRBV7-3 and TRBJ2-7. CDR1 and CDR2 from the germline V gene are SGHTA and FQGTGA. The CDR3 loop spans 13 amino acids.

The chain combines TRBV5-1 with TRBJ2-1. The CDR3 is made up of 15 amino acids. CDR1 is SGHRS, CDR2 YFSETQ, per germline. CDR3 in amino acids: CASSFLTSSYNEQFF. The complete variable domain, with remaining parts taken from reference TRBV5-1 and TRBJ2-1, reads KAGVTQTPRYLIKTRGQQVTLSCSPISGHRSVSWYQQTPGQGLQFLFEYFSETQRNKGNFPGRFSGRQFSNSRSEMNVSTLELGDSALYLCASSFLTSSYNEQFFGPGTRLTVL.

The chain links TRBV27 to TRBJ2-7; TCRdb calls TRBD2, which cannot be checked without DNA. Germline CDR1 is MNHEY and CDR2 is SMNVEV (reference sequence). This CDR3 comprises 15 residues. CDR3: CASSSVTSGSYEQYF.